The present entry profiles one T cell receptor beta chain with its context. Its antigen is still unknown. No clone much larger than this one lies a single base away; base qualities are absent. CDR1 SGHRS and CDR2 YFSETQ were looked up in the germline V gene. Taken from cysteine to phenylalanine, the CDR3 has 14 residues. Only the CDR3 DNA stays, 42 bases, in frame from base 1. V loses 3 bases, J loses 5 bases, and the germline ends lie 14 bases apart. In the prospective study, participants were roughly 18 to 89 years old, resided in about two dozen geographic areas of the United States, and were enrolled through a virtual design. To assign participants to cohorts, the prospective study relied on clinical history that participants themselves reported in a screening survey and a study questionnaire. For ImmuneRACE Cohort 3, a participant was defined as recovered based on two consecutive negative NP/OP PCR tests, clearance by a healthcare professional, or resolution of symptoms. Mobile phlebotomists in the prospective study collected whole blood, serum and a nasopharyngeal or oropharyngeal swab from every participant. Prospective study participants could optionally give additional blood draws and questionnaires over an approximately two-month period. Before DNA extraction, prospective study blood samples were shipped either frozen or at room temperature.

TCRbeta CDR3 regions were amplified from genomic DNA using the immunoSEQ Assay, a bias-controlled multiplex PCR. Regarding the original processing steps: The number of nucleated cells in each sample was estimated from the amplification of reference gene primers within the assay. To quantify the absolute abundance of each unique TCRbeta CDR3 rearrangement, sequence reads were collapsed and filtered. For each sample, productive Simpson clonality was calculated by taking the square root of Simpson's diversity index across productive rearrangements. The immuneACCESS repertoire file appears here via TCRdb, limited to in-frame rearrangements. These files lack a portion of the clones; in checked studies, under half of the deficit traces to unresolved V genes, and the cause of the others is not known. The V and J calls and clone size come from that table; D and trimming were worked out from the DNA. This sample lists some 170,000 clones; 80% to 90% were detected once. The ten largest clones capture 12% to 15% of the sample.

This sample was taken from a study of blood T cell repertoires in COVID-19 (dated by TCRdb to 2020 to 2022). Some background on the complete study: Collaborator samples came from the United States, Italy and Spain and covered acute and convalescent phases of COVID-19. A freely available public database, intended as a resource for researchers studying the immune response to SARS-CoV-2, is where the repertoires were released. Where HLA class I and class II types were available, the types were taken from metadata supplied by the sample provider, not from assay-based typing. Samples came from the ongoing ImmuneRACE study (first 160 participants) plus 1,254 subjects from 6 global collaborators. The sample metadata nearly always contained a de-identified subject ID, COVID-19 status, age in years and sex. The prospective study material was composed of cDNA or gDNA derived from T cells, B-cell-depleted T cells, or PBMCs. Deeply sampled blood TCRbeta repertoires from subjects exposed to, actively infected with, or recovered from COVID-19 were included in the dataset.

What the work shows at the level of the full study, not this receptor alone: Clinical and demographic metadata were provided uncurated, with the amount varying by source and participant.

The rearrangement joined TRBV5-1 to TRBJ1-2; the D gene assignment is ambiguous. Sequencing input: PBMCs or T cells enriched from blood (not recorded which). This TCR derives from a man aged 45 to 65 who had recovered from COVID-19. The bases read TGCGCCAGCAGCTGGGGAGGCGACGGGTATGGCTACACCTTC. Translated, it reads CASSWGGDGYGYTF.